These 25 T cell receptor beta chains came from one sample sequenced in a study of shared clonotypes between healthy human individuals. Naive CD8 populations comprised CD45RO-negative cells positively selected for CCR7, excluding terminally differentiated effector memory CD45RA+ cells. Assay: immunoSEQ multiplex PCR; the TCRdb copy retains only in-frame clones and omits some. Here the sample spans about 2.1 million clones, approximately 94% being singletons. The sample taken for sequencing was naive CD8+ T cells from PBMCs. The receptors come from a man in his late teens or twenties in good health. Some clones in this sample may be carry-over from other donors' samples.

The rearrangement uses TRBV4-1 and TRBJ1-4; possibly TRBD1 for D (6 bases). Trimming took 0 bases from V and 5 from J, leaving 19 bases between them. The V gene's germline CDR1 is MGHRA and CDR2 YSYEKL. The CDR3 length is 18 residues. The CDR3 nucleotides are TGCGCCAGCAGCCAAGATTTTTACGGGGAGGGGGTGAATGAAAAACTGTTTTTT. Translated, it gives CASSQDFYGEGVNEKLFF.

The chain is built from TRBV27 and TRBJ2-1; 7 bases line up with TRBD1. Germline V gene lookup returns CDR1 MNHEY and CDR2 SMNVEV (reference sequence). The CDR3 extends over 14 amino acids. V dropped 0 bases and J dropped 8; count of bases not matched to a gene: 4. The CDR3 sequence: CASSLSSDRDEQFF. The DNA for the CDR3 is TGTGCCAGCAGTTTATCCTCCGACAGGGATGAGCAGTTCTTC.

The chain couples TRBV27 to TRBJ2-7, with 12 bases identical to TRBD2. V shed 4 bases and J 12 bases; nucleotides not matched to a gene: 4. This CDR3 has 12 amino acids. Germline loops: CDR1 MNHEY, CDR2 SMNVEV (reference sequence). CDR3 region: CASSSTSGRRYF. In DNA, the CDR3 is TGTGCCAGCAGTTCGACTAGCGGGAGACGGTACTTC.

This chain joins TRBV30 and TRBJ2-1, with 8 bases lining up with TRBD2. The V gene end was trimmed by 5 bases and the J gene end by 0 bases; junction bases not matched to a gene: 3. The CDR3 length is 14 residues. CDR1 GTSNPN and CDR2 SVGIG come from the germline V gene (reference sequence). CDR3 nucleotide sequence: TGTGCCTGGCAAGCGGGGGCCTCCTACAATGAGCAGTTCTTC. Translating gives CAWQAGASYNEQFF.

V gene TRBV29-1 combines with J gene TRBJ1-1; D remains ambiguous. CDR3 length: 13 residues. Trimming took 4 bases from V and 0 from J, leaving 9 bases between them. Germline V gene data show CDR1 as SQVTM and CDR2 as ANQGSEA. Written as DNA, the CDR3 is TGCAGCGTTGGCTTACCTATGAACACTGAAGCTTTCTTT. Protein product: CSVGLPMNTEAFF.

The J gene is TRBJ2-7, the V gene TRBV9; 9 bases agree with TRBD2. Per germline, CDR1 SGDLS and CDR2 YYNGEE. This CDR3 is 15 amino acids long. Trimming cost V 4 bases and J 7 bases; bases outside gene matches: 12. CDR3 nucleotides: TGTGCCAGCAGCCCCCGAATAGCGGGAGCGGAGGAGCAGTACTTC. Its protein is CASSPRIAGAEEQYF.

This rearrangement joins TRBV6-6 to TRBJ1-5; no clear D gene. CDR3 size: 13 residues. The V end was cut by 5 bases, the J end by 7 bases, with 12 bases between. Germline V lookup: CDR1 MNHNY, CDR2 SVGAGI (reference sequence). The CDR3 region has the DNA TGTGCCAGCAGTCCCACCATCAGGCAGCCCCAGCATTTT. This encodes CASSPTIRQPQHF.

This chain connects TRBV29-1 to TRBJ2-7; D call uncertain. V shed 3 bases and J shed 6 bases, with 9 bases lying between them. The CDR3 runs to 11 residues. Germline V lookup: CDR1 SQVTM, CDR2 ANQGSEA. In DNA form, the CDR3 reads TGCAGCGTTGAGACCCCTAGCGAGCAGTACTTC. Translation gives CSVETPSEQYF.

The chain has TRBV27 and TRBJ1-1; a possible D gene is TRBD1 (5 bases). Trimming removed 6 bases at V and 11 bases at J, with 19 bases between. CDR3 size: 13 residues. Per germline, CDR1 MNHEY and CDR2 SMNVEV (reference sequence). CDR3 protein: CASSYRTGAGAFF. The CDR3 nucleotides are TGTGCCAGCAGCTATAGGACTGGGGCAGGGGCTTTCTTT.

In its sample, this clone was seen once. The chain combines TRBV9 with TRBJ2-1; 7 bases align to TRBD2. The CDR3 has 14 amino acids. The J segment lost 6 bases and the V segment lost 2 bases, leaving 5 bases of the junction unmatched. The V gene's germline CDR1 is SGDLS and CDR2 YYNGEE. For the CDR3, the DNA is TGTGCCAGCAGCGTTCGACTAGCCGTCAATGAGCAGTTCTTC. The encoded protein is CASSVRLAVNEQFF.

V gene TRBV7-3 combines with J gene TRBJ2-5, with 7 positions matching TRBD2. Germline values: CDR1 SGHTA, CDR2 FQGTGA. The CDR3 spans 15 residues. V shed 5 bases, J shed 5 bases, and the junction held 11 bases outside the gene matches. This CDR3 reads CASSPNSDGGETQYF. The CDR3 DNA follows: TGTGCCAGCAGCCCTAATAGTGACGGGGGGGAGACCCAGTACTTC.

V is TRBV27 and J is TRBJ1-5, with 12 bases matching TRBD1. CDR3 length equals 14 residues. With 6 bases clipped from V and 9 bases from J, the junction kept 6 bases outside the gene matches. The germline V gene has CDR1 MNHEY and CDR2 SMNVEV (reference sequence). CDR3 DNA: TGTGCCAGCAGACCGGGACAGGGGGCTGTGCCCCAGCATTTT. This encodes CASRPGQGAVPQHF.

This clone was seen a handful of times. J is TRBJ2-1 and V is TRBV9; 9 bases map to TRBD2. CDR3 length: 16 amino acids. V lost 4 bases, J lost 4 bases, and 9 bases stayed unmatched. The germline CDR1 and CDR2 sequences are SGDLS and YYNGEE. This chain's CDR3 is CASSPTGLADYNEQFF. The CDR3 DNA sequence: TGTGCCAGCAGCCCCACGGGACTAGCAGATTACAATGAGCAGTTCTTC.

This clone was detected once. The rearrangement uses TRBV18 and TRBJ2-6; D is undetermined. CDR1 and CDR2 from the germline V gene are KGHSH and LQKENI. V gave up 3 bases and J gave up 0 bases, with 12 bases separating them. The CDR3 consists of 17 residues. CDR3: CASSPSKTISGANVLTF. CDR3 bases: TGTGCCAGCTCACCCTCCAAGACGATCTCTGGGGCCAACGTCCTGACTTTC.

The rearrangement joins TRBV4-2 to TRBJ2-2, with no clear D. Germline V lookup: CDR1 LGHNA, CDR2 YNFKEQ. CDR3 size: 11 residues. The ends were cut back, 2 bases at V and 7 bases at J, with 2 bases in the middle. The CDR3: CASSQRGELFF. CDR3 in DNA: TGTGCCAGCAGCCAACGCGGGGAGCTGTTTTTT.

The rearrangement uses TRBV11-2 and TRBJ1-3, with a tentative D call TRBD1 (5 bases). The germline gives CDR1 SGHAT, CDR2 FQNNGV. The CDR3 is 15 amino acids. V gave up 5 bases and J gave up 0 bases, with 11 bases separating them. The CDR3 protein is CASSLKGFSGNTIYF. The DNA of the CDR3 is TGTGCCAGCAGCCTTAAGGGGTTCTCTGGAAACACCATATATTTT.

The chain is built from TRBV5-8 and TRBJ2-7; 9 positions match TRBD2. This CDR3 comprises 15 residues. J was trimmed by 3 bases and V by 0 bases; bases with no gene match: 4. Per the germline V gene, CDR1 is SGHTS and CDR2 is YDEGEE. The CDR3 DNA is TGTGCCAGCAGCTTGGTATCTAGCGGGAACTACGAGCAGTACTTC. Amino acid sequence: CASSLVSSGNYEQYF. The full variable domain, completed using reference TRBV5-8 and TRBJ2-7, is EAGVTQSPTHLIKTRGQQATLRCSPISGHTSVYWYQQALGLGLQFLLWYDEGEERNRGNFPPRFSGRQFPNYSSELNVNALELEDSALYLCASSLVSSGNYEQYFGPGTRLTVT.

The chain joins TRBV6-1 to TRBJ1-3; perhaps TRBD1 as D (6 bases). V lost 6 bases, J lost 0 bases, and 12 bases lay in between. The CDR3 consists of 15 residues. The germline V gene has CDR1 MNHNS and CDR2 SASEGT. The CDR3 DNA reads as TGTGCCAGCAGGTCATCAGGGGTCTCTGGAAACACCATATATTTT. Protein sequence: CASRSSGVSGNTIYF.

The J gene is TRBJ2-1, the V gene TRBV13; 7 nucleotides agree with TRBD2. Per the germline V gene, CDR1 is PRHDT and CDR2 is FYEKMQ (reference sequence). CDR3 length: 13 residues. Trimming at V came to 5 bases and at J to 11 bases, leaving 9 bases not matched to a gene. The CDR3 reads CASSPGEAGKQFF. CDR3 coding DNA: TGTGCCAGCAGCCCTGGGGAAGCGGGAAAGCAGTTCTTC.

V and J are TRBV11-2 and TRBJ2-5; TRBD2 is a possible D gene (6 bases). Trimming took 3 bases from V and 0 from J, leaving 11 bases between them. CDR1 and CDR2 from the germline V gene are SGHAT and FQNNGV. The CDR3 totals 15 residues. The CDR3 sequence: CASSFRDFYQETQYF. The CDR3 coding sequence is TGTGCCAGCAGCTTCCGGGACTTCTACCAAGAGACCCAGTACTTC.

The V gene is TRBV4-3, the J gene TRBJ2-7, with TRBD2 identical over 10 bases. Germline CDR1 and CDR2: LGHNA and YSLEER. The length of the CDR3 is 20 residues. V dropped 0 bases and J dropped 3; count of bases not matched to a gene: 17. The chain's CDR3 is CASSQDLGLAGEIGGYEQYF. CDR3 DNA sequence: TGCGCCAGCAGCCAAGATTTGGGGCTAGCGGGAGAAATTGGGGGCTACGAGCAGTACTTC.

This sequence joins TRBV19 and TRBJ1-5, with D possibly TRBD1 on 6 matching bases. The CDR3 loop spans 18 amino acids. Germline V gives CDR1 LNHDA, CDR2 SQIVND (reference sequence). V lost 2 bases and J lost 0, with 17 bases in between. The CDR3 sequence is CASSIYRDNRYSNQPQHF. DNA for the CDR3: TGTGCCAGTAGTATATATCGGGACAACCGATATAGCAATCAGCCCCAGCATTTT.

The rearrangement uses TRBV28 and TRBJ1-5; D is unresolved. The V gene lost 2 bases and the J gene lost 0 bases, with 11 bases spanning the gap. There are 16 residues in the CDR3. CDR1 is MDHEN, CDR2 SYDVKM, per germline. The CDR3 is CASSLDGRISNQPQHF. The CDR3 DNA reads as TGTGCCAGCAGTTTAGACGGACGGATTAGCAATCAGCCCCAGCATTTT.

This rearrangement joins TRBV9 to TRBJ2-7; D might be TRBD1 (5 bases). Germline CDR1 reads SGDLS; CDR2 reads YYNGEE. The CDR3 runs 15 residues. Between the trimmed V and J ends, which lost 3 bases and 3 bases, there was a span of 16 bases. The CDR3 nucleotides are TGTGCCAGCAGCGGCTCAGGGATACCGGGCTACGAGCAGTACTTC. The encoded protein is CASSGSGIPGYEQYF.

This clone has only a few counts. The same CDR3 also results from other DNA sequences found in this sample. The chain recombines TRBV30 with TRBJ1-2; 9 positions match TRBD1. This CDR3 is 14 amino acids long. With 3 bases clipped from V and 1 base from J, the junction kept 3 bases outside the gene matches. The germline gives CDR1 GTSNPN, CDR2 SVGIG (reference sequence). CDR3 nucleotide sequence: TGTGCCTGGAGCCGGGACAGGGATAACTATGGCTACACCTTC. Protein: CAWSRDRDNYGYTF.